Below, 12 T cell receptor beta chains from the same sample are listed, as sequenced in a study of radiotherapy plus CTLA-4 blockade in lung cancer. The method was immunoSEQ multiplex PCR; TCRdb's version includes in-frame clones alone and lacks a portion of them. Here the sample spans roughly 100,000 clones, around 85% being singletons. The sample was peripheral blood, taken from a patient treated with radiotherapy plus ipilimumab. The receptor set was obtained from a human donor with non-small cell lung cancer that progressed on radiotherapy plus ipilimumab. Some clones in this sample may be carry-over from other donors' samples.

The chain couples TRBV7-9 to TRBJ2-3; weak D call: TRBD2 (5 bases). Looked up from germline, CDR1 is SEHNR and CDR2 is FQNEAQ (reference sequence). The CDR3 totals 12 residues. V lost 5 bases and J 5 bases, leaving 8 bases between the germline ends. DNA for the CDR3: TGTGCCAGCAGCCCCCGGGGAGATACGCAGTATTTT. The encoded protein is CASSPRGDTQYF.

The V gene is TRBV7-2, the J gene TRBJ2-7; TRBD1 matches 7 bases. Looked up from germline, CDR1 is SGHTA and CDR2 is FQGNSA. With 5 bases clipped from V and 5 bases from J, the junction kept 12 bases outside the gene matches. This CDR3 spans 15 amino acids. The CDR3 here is CASSRNGQVYDEQYF. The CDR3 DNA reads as TGTGCCAGCAGCCGAAATGGACAGGTGTACGACGAGCAGTACTTC.

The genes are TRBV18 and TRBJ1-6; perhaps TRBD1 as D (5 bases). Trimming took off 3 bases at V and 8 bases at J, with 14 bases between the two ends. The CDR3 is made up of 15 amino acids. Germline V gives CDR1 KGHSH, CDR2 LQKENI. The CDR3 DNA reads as TGTGCCAGCTCACCTTATCAGGGTAATGATTCACCCCTCCACTTT. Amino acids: CASSPYQGNDSPLHF.

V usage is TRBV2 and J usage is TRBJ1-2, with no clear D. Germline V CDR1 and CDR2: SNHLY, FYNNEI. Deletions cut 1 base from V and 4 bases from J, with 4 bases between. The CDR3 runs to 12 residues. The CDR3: CASSEDSYGYTF. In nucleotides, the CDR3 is TGTGCCAGCAGTGAAGACAGCTATGGCTACACCTTC.

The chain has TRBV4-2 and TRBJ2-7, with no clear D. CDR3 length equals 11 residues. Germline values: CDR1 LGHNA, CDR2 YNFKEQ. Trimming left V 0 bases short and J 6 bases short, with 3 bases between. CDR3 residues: CASSQEGEQYF. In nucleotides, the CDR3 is TGTGCCAGCAGCCAAGAAGGCGAGCAGTACTTC.

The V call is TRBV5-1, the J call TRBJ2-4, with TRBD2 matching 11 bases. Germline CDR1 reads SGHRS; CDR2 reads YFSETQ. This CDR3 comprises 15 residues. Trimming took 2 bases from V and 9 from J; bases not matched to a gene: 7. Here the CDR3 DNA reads TGCGCCAGCAGCTTTTCCGGGACTAGCGGAGGCATTCAGTACTTC. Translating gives CASSFSGTSGGIQYF.

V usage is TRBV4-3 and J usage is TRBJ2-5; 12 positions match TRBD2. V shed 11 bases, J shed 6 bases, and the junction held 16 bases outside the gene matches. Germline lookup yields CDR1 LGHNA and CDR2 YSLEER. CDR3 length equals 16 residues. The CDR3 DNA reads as TGCGCCCCAAAAACTAGCGGGGGGATTCCCCTGCAGACCCAGTACTTC. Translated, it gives CAPKTSGGIPLQTQYF.

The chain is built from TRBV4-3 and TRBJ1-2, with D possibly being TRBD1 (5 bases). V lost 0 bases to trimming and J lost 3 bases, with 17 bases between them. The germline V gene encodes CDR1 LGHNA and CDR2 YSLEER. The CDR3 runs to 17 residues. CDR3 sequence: CASSQETARAIYYGYTF. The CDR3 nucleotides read TGCGCCAGCAGCCAAGAGACGGCCAGGGCCATCTACTATGGCTACACCTTC.

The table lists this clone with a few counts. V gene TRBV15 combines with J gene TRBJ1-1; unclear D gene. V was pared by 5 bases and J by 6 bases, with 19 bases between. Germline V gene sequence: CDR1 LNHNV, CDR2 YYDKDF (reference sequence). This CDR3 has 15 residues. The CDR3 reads CATSVQPGLLPEAFF. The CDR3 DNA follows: TGTGCCACCAGCGTACAACCGGGCCTCCTTCCTGAAGCTTTCTTT.

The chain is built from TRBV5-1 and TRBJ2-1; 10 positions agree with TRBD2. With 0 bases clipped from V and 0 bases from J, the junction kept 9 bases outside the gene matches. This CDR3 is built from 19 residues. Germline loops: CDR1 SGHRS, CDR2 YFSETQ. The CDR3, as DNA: TGCGCCAGCAGCTTGGAGCCTAGCGGGGGCTATAGCTCCTACAATGAGCAGTTCTTC. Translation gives CASSLEPSGGYSSYNEQFF.

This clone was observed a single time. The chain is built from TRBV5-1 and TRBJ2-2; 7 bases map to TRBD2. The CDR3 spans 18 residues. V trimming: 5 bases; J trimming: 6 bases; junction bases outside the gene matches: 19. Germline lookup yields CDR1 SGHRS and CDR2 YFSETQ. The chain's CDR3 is CASRVMLGGGKEAGELFF. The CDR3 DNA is TGCGCCAGCAGAGTCATGTTGGGCGGGGGTAAAGAAGCCGGGGAGCTGTTTTTT.

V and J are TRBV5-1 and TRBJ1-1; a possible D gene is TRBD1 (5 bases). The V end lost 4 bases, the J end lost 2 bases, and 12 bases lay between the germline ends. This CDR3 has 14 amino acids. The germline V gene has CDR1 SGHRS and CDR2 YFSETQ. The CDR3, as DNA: TGCGCCAGCAGCGTCCGGGACGTAAACACTGAAGCTTTCTTT. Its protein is CASSVRDVNTEAFF.